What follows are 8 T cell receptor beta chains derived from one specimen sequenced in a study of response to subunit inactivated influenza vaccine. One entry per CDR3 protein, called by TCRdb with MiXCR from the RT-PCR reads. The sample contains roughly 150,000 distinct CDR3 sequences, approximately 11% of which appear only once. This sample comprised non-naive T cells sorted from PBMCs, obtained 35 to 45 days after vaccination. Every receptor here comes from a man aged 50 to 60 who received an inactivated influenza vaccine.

DNA for the CDR3: TGTGCCATCAGTGCCCAGGGAGTTGGTGACCTCCACTTT. It translates to CAISAQGVGDLHF. The V gene is TRBV10-3, the J gene TRBJ1-6; perhaps TRBD1 as D (5 bases). Germline values: CDR1 ENHRY, CDR2 SYGVKD. The V gene lost 4 bases and the J gene lost 15 bases, with 16 bases spanning the gap. CDR3 size: 13 residues.

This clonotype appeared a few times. CDR3 in DNA: TGCGCCAGCAGCGGATGGACAGGGGGTTTAAACGAGCAGTACTTC. Residues: CASSGWTGGLNEQYF. This chain connects TRBV5-1 to TRBJ2-7; 10 bases fit TRBD1. The CDR3 is made up of 15 amino acids. The germline V gene has CDR1 SGHRS and CDR2 YFSETQ. V gave up 4 bases and J gave up 5 bases; unmatched junction bases: 9. The variable domain in full, with the rest retrieved from reference TRBV5-1 and TRBJ2-7, is KAGVTQTPRYLIKTRGQQVTLSCSPISGHRSVSWYQQTPGQGLQFLFEYFSETQRNKGNFPGRFSGRQFSNSRSEMNVSTLELGDSALYLCASSGWTGGLNEQYFGPGTRLTVT.

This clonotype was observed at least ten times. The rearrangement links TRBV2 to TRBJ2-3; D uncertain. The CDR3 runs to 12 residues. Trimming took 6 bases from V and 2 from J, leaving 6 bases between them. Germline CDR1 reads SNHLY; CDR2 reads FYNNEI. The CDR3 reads CASRSNTDTQYF. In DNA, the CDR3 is TGTGCCAGCAGATCGAACACAGATACGCAGTATTTT.

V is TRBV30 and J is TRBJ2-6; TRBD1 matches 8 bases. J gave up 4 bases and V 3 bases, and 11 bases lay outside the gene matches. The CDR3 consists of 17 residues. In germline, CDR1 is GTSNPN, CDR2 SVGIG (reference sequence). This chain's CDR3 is CAWRTRTGTEGANVLTF. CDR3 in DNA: TGTGCCTGGAGGACTCGGACAGGGACTGAAGGGGCCAACGTCCTGACTTTC.

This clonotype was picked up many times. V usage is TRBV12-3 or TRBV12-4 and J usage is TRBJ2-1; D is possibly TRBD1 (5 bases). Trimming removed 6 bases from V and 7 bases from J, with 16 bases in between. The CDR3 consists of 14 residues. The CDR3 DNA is TGTGCCAGCAGGCCAGGGTCTGAGAGTAATGAGCAGTTCTTC. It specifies CASRPGSESNEQFF.

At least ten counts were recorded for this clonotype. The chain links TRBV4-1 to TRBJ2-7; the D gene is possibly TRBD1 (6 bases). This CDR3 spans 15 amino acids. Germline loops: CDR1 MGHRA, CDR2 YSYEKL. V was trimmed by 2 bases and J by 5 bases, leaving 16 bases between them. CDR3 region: CASSQFRGSGNEQYF. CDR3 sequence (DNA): TGCGCCAGCAGCCAATTTAGGGGGAGTGGCAACGAGCAGTACTTC.

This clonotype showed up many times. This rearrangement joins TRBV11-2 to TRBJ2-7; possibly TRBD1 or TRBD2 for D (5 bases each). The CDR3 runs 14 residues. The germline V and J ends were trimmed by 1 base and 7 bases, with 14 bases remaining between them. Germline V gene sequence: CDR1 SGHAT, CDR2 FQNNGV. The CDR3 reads CASSLGGPLKEQYF. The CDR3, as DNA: TGTGCCAGCAGCTTAGGGGGACCGCTTAAGGAGCAGTACTTC.

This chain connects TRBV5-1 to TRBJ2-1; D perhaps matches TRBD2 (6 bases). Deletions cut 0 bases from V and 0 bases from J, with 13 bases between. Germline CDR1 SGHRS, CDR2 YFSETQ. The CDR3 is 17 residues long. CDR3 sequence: CASSLDSSASSYNEQFF. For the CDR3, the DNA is TGCGCCAGCAGCTTGGATTCTAGCGCGAGCTCCTACAATGAGCAGTTCTTC.